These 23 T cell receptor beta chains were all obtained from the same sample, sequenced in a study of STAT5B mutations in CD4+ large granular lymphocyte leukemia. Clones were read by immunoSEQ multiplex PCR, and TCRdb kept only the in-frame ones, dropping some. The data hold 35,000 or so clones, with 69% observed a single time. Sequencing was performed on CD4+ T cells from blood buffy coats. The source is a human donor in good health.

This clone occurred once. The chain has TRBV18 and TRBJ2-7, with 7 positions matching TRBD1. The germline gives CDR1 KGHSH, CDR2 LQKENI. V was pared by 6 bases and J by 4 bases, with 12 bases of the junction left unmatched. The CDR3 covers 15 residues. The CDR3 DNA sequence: TGTGCCAGCTCCCCCGCCCGGGACAGCGGTTACGAGCAGTACTTC. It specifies CASSPARDSGYEQYF.

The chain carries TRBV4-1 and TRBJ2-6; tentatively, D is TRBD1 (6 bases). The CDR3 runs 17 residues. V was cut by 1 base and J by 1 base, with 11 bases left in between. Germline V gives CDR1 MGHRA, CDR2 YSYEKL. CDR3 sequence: CASSQGQARSGANVLTF. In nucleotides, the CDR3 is TGCGCCAGCAGCCAAGGACAGGCTCGTTCTGGGGCCAACGTCCTGACTTTC.

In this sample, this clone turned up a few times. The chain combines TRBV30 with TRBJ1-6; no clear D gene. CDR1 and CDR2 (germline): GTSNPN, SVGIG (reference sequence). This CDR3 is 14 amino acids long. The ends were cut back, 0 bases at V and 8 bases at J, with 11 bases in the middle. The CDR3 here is CAWSVRGEDSPLHF. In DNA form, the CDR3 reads TGTGCCTGGAGTGTACGGGGAGAGGATTCACCCCTCCACTTT.

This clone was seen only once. CDR3 bases: TGTGCCAGCACCCCGCTTCCGGGACTAGCCATAGATACGCAGTATTTT. Amino acids: CASTPLPGLAIDTQYF. The chain recombines TRBV7-2 with TRBJ2-3; 9 bases match TRBD2. CDR1 and CDR2 from the germline V gene are SGHTA and FQGNSA. This CDR3 is 16 amino acids long. Trimming removed 7 bases from V and 5 bases from J; junction bases left unmatched: 13.

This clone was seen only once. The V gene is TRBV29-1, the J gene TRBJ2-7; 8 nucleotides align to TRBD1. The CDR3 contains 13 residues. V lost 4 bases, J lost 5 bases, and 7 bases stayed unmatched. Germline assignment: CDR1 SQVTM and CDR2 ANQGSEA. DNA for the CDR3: TGCAGCGTTGGCGGACAGGGTCATGACGAGCAGTACTTC. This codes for CSVGGQGHDEQYF.

In DNA, the CDR3 is TGCAGCGTTTACGGCATGGTTGGCTACACCTTC. Translated, it gives CSVYGMVGYTF. The chain is built from TRBV29-1 and TRBJ1-2, with unresolved D. The ends were cut back, 5 bases at V and 7 bases at J, with 11 bases in the middle. CDR3 size: 11 residues. The germline V gene encodes CDR1 SQVTM and CDR2 ANQGSEA.

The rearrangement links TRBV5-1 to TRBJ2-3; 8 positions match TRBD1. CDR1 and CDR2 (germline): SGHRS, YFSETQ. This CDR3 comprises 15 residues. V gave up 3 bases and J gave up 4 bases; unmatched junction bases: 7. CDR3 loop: CASSWDRLGSDTQYF. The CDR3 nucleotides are TGCGCCAGCAGCTGGGACAGGTTGGGGTCAGATACGCAGTATTTT.

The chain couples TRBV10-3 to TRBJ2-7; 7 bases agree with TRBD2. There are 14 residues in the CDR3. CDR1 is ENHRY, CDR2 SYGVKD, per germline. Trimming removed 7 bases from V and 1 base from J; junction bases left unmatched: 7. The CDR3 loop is CAITSLALSYEQYF. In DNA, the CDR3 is TGTGCCATCACCTCACTAGCGCTTTCCTACGAGCAGTACTTC.

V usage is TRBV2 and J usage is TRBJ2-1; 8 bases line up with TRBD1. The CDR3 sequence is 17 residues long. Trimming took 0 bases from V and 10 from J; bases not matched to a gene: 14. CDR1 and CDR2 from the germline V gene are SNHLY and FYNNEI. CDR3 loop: CASSEALWQGATLEQFF. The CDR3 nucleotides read TGTGCCAGCAGTGAAGCGCTTTGGCAGGGGGCGACTCTCGAGCAGTTCTTC.

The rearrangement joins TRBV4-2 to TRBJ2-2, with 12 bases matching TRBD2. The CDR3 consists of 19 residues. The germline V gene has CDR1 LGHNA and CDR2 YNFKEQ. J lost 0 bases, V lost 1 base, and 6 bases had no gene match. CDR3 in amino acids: CASSQAGLAGTTNTGELFF. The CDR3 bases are TGTGCCAGCAGCCAAGCCGGACTAGCGGGGACCACGAACACCGGGGAGCTGTTTTTT.

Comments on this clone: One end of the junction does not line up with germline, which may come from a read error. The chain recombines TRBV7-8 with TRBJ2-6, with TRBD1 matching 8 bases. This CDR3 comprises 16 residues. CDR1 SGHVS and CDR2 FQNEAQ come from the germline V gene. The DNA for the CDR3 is TGTGCCAGCAGCCGGGACAGGCCCTCTAGGGCCAACGTCCTGACTTTC. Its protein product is CASSRDRPSRANVLTF.

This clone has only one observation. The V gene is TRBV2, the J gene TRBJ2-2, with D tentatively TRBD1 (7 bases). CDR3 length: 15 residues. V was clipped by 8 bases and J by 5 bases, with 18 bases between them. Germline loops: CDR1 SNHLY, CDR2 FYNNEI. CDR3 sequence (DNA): TGTGCCAGCTCCCTTGGAGGGGGCTATACCGGGGAGCTGTTTTTT. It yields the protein CASSLGGGYTGELFF.

CDR3 nucleotide sequence: TGTGCCAGCAGCGACAGTATTTACTCTGGAAACACCATATATTTT. Protein: CASSDSIYSGNTIYF. The V call is TRBV6-5, the J call TRBJ1-3; a weak D match, TRBD1 (5 bases). Trimming pared 6 bases from V and 0 bases from J, leaving 12 bases between. The length of the CDR3 is 15 residues. Germline V lookup: CDR1 MNHEY, CDR2 SVGAGI.

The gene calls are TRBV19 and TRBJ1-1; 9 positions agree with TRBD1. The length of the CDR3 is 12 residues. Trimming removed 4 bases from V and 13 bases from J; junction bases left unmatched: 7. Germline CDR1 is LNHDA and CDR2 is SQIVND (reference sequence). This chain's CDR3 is CASSRTGAAVFF. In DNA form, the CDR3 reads TGTGCCAGTAGTAGGACAGGGGCCGCAGTTTTCTTT.

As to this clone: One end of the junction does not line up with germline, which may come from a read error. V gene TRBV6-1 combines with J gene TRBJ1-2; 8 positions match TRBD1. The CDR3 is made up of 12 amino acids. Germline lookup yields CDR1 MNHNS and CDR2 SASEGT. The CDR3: CASSDVRTGRAF. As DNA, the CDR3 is TGTGCCAGCAGTGATGTCCGGACAGGGAGAGCCTTC.

The CDR3 region is CASSSLGTSGGKSSYNEQFF. The CDR3 coding sequence is TGTGCCAGCAGTTCACTAGGGACTAGCGGGGGGAAGAGCTCCTACAATGAGCAGTTCTTC. The chain uses TRBV27 and TRBJ2-1, with 15 positions matching TRBD2. CDR3 length: 20 amino acids. CDR1 is MNHEY and CDR2 is SMNVEV in the germline V gene (reference sequence). V was clipped by 4 bases and J by 0 bases; unmatched bases: 10.

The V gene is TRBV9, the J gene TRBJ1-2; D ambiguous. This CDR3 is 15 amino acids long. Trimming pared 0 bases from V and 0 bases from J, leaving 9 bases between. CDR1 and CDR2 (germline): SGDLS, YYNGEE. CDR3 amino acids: CASSVEPSANYGYTF. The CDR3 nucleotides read TGTGCCAGCAGCGTAGAGCCTAGTGCTAACTATGGCTACACCTTC. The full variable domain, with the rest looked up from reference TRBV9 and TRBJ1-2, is DSGVTQTPKHLITATGQRVTLRCSPRSGDLSVYWYQQSLDQGLQFLIQYYNGEERAKGNILERFSAQQFPDLHSELNLSSLELGDSALYFCASSVEPSANYGYTFGSGTRLTVV.

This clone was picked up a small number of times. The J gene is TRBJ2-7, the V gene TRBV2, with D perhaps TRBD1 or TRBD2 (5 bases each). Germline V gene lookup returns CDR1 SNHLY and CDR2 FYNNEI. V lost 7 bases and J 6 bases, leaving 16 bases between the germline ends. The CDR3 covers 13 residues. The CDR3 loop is CASKQGAYFEQYF. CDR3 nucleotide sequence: TGTGCCAGCAAGCAGGGAGCCTACTTCGAGCAGTACTTC. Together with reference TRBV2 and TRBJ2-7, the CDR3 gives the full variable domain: EPEVTQTPSHQVTQMGQEVILRCVPISNHLYFYWYRQILGQKVEFLVSFYNNEISEKSEIFDDQFSVERPDGSNFTLKIRSTKLEDSAMYFCASKQGAYFEQYFGPGTRLTVT.

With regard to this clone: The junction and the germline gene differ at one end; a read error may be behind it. CDR3 amino acids: CPISAPLAGGPSYNEQFF. CDR3 bases: TGCCCCATATCAGCCCCACTAGCGGGGGGGCCTTCCTACAATGAGCAGTTCTTC. This chain joins TRBV7-9 and TRBJ2-1; 13 positions match TRBD2. Germline V gives CDR1 SEHNR, CDR2 FQNEAQ (reference sequence). The length of the CDR3 is 18 residues.

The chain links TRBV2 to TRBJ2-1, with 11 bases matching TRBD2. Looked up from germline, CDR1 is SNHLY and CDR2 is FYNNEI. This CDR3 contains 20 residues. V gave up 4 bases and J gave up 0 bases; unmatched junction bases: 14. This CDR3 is CASSGLIAGGLTSSYNEQFF. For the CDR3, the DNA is TGTGCCAGCAGTGGTCTGATAGCGGGGGGGTTAACGAGCTCCTACAATGAGCAGTTCTTC.

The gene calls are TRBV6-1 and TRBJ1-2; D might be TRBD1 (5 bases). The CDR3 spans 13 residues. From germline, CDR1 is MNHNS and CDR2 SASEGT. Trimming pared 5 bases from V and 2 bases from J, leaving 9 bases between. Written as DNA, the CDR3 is TGTGCCAGCAGTCAGGGTGGGAACTATGGCTACACCTTC. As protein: CASSQGGNYGYTF.

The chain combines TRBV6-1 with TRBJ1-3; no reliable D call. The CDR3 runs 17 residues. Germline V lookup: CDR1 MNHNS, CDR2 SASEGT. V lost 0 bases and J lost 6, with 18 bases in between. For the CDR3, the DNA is TGTGCCAGCAGTGAAGCTGTGGGTCGGTCTCGGATAAACACCATATATTTT. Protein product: CASSEAVGRSRINTIYF.

The CDR3 protein is CASSNPFSAGGNEQFF. Written as DNA, the CDR3 is TGTGCCAGCAGCAACCCTTTTTCAGCGGGGGGTAATGAGCAGTTCTTC. This chain connects TRBV21-1 to TRBJ2-1; the DNA was not used to check the table's D call, TRBD2. TRBV21-1 is labeled a pseudogene. This CDR3 comprises 16 residues.